The 10 T cell receptor beta chains below were found in one sample sequenced in a study of blood T cell repertoires in COVID-19. The method was immunoSEQ multiplex PCR; TCRdb's version includes in-frame clones alone and lacks a portion of them. In the table there are 60,000 to 85,000 clones, roughly nine tenths of which are singletons. The sequenced sample was peripheral blood. The source of these receptors is a middle-aged man with COVID-19, enrolled during active disease.

This clone was counted between two and nine times. V and J are TRBV5-1 and TRBJ1-1; D is possibly TRBD1 (5 bases). The V gene's germline CDR1 is SGHRS and CDR2 YFSETQ. Trimming took off 0 bases at V and 6 bases at J, with 15 bases between the two ends. There are 15 residues in the CDR3. CDR3 nucleotide sequence: TGCGCCAGCAGCTTGGATTGGGTCGGGGACTCTGAAGCTTTCTTT. It encodes CASSLDWVGDSEAFF.

The chain joins TRBV5-4 to TRBJ2-3, with D perhaps matching TRBD2 (6 bases). The CDR3 consists of 16 residues. The germline CDR1 and CDR2 sequences are SGHNT and YYREEE (reference sequence). Trimming cost V 0 bases and J 2 bases, with 13 bases left between them. The CDR3: CASSLDSGIYTDTQYF. The CDR3 nucleotides read TGTGCCAGCAGCTTGGATAGCGGTATTTACACAGATACGCAGTATTTT.

The chain has TRBV27 and TRBJ1-3; 10 bases are shared with TRBD1. V lost 5 bases to trimming and J lost 2 bases; unmatched junction nucleotides: 9. CDR1 MNHEY and CDR2 SMNVEV come from the germline V gene (reference sequence). The CDR3 is 17 residues long. This chain's CDR3 is CASSRTGGYATGNTIYF. CDR3 sequence (DNA): TGTGCCAGCAGTAGGACAGGGGGTTATGCTACTGGAAACACCATATATTTT.

The chain carries TRBV10-3 and TRBJ1-1; D not resolved. CDR1 and CDR2 (germline): ENHRY, SYGVKD. V lost 5 bases to trimming and J lost 0 bases, with 10 bases between them. CDR3 size: 14 residues. CDR3 protein: CAISIDKMNTEAFF. The CDR3 DNA follows: TGTGCCATCAGTATAGACAAAATGAACACTGAAGCTTTCTTT.

V and J are TRBV19 and TRBJ2-1; 7 bases agree with TRBD2. J gave up 4 bases and V 9 bases, and 9 bases lay outside the gene matches. This CDR3 is built from 14 residues. Germline V gives CDR1 LNHDA, CDR2 SQIVND (reference sequence). CDR3 sequence reads: CASTGLGLYNEQFF. The CDR3 coding sequence is TGTGCCAGCACTGGACTAGGACTTTACAATGAGCAGTTCTTC. The variable domain in full, with the rest retrieved from reference TRBV19 and TRBJ2-1, is DGGITQSPKYLFRKEGQNVTLSCEQNLNHDAMYWYRQDPGQGLRLIYYSQIVNDFQKGDIAEGYSVSREKKESFPLTVTSAQKNPTAFYLCASTGLGLYNEQFFGPGTRLTVL.

This chain uses TRBV6-6 with TRBJ2-7; 11 nucleotides line up with TRBD1. CDR3 size: 15 residues. CDR1 and CDR2 from the germline V gene are MNHNY and SVGAGI (reference sequence). Trimming cost V 6 bases and J 4 bases; bases outside gene matches: 8. CDR3 residues: CASRAPGQGGYEQYF. The CDR3 DNA reads TGTGCCAGCAGGGCACCGGGACAGGGGGGATACGAGCAGTACTTC.

This clone has only one observation. The chain combines TRBV5-1 with TRBJ2-3; D possibly corresponds to TRBD1 (5 bases). The ends were cut back, 0 bases at V and 3 bases at J, with 8 bases in the middle. This CDR3 region has 14 residues. Germline V gene lookup returns CDR1 SGHRS and CDR2 YFSETQ. CDR3 amino acids: CASSLEGITDTQYF. DNA for the CDR3: TGCGCCAGCAGCTTGGAGGGGATTACAGATACGCAGTATTTT.

The V call is TRBV29-1, the J call TRBJ1-2, with a weak D call TRBD1 (5 bases). V lost 4 bases to trimming and J lost 8 bases, with 17 bases between them. The V gene's germline CDR1 is SQVTM and CDR2 ANQGSEA. CDR3 length: 13 residues. DNA of the CDR3: TGCAGCGTTGTGGATCCCGGGGGTGGAGGCTACACCTTC. This encodes CSVVDPGGGGYTF.

The chain joins TRBV21-1 to TRBJ2-3; the table's TRBD2 call for D was not verified on the DNA. TRBV21-1 is reported as a pseudogene. The CDR3 sequence is 23 residues long. As DNA, the CDR3 is TGTGCCAGCAGCAAAGGGCTAGCGGGGCCCAATACCTCATTCTCTCTCTCTCCGGATACGCAGTATTTT. It is translated as CASSKGLAGPNTSFSLSPDTQYF.

Comment on this clone: Additional DNA sequences in this sample encode the identical CDR3. The chain combines TRBV5-1 with TRBJ1-2; no clear D. CDR3 length equals 13 residues. The germline gives CDR1 SGHRS, CDR2 YFSETQ. Trimming left V 4 bases short and J 0 bases short, with 7 bases between. The DNA of the CDR3 is TGCGCCAGCAGCACTGGTACTAACTATGGCTACACCTTC. Protein: CASSTGTNYGYTF.